Each of the 30 T cell receptor beta chains below was sequenced from the same sample in a study of blood T cell repertoires in COVID-19 (dated by TCRdb to about 2020). The receptor library was made with the immunoSEQ multiplex PCR assay. In its TCRdb copy, this immuneACCESS table keeps in-frame sequences only and misses some clones. Where compared with another copy, unresolved V genes explain less than half of these, and the others have no known cause. This sample gives some 83,000 clones in total; about nine tenths of them show up just once. Jointly, the top ten make up roughly 2% of the sample. Sequenced input: peripheral blood. The receptors shown here come from a man aged 50-60 years with acute or convalescent COVID-19.

CDR3 protein: CASSLEARGSTDTQYF. The DNA for the CDR3 is TGTGCCAGCAGCTTAGAGGCCAGGGGGAGCACAGATACGCAGTATTTT. The chain is built from TRBV7-6 and TRBJ2-3; 7 bases map to TRBD1. V lost 1 base and J lost 0; bases outside the gene matches: 4. Germline CDR1 and CDR2: SGHVS and FNYEAQ. This CDR3 contains 16 residues.

This clone was seen only once. The chain combines TRBV30 with TRBJ1-5, with a tentative D call TRBD1 (6 bases). Germline CDR1 reads GTSNPN; CDR2 reads SVGIG (reference sequence). V was pared by 3 bases and J by 5 bases, with 11 bases between. This CDR3 has 13 amino acids. The CDR3 DNA reads as TGTGCCTGGAGCGACTCAGGGGATCAGCCCCAGCATTTT. The encoded protein is CAWSDSGDQPQHF.

This chain joins TRBV10-1 and TRBJ2-5; perhaps TRBD1 as D (6 bases). The CDR3 is made up of 16 amino acids. Trimming left V 0 bases short and J 5 bases short, with 16 bases between. Germline V lookup: CDR1 WNHNN, CDR2 SYGVQD (reference sequence). The CDR3 region is CASSESSTGIRETQYF. The CDR3 DNA follows: TGCGCCAGCAGTGAGTCGTCCACAGGGATACGGGAGACCCAGTACTTC.

The chain uses TRBV6-2 or TRBV6-3 and TRBJ1-2, with D uncertain. This CDR3 region has 13 residues. Trimming left V 0 bases short and J 6 bases short, with 8 bases between. Germline V gene data show CDR1 as MNHEY and CDR2 as SVGEGT. DNA of the CDR3: TGTGCCAGCAGTTACTCCGGGAGACATGGCTACACCTTC. Protein sequence: CASSYSGRHGYTF.

The chain carries TRBV2 and TRBJ1-3; TRBD1 agrees at 7 bases. This CDR3 contains 15 residues. CDR1 is SNHLY, CDR2 FYNNEI, per germline. Trimming cost V 6 bases and J 1 base; bases outside gene matches: 6. CDR3 bases: TGTGCCAGCAGCCGTCAGACAGGGTCTGGAAACACCATATATTTT. This sequence encodes CASSRQTGSGNTIYF.

J is TRBJ2-4 and V is TRBV5-5, with TRBD2 as a possible D gene (5 bases). Trimming shortened V by 0 bases and J by 8 bases, and 18 bases separated the two germline ends. The CDR3 totals 16 residues. Germline CDR1 and CDR2: SGHKS and YYEKEE (reference sequence). As DNA, the CDR3 is TGTGCCAGCAGCTTGGGGGTCGAGGACGGGGTGGACATTCAGTACTTC. Its protein is CASSLGVEDGVDIQYF.

This clone was recorded once. The rearrangement links TRBV27 to TRBJ2-1, with 8 bases fitting TRBD2. Germline V gives CDR1 MNHEY, CDR2 SMNVEV (reference sequence). V shed 5 bases, J shed 3 bases, and the junction held 9 bases outside the gene matches. The CDR3 length is 16 residues. CDR3 nucleotides: TGTGCCAGCAGTGATGGGGTAGCGGGAATCTACAATGAGCAGTTCTTC. Translated, it gives CASSDGVAGIYNEQFF.

CDR3 nucleotide sequence: TGTGCCAGCAGCTCCCAGGGACAGATGAACACTGAAGCTTTCTTT. Amino acid sequence: CASSSQGQMNTEAFF. This rearrangement joins TRBV27 to TRBJ1-1, with 7 bases fitting TRBD1. CDR3 size: 15 residues. Germline CDR1 MNHEY, CDR2 SMNVEV (reference sequence). V lost 6 bases and J lost 0; bases outside the gene matches: 7.

V gene TRBV10-3 combines with J gene TRBJ2-6; no firm D call. Germline CDR1 is ENHRY and CDR2 is SYGVKD. Trimming took 4 bases from V and 4 from J, leaving 5 bases between them. CDR3 length equals 13 residues. CDR3 region: CAISVSGANVLTF. The CDR3, as DNA: TGTGCCATCAGTGTTAGCGGGGCCAACGTCCTGACTTTC.

V is TRBV6-1 and J is TRBJ1-5, with D unclear. Trimming removed 2 bases from V and 0 bases from J, with 5 bases in between. Germline values: CDR1 MNHNS, CDR2 SASEGT. The CDR3 spans 14 residues. CDR3 sequence (DNA): TGTGCCAGCAGTGAAACTTTTAGCAATCAGCCCCAGCATTTT. Translation: CASSETFSNQPQHF.

J is TRBJ2-7 and V is TRBV28, with 8 bases fitting TRBD2. The V segment lost 4 bases and the J segment 0 bases; nucleotides outside the gene matches: 5. The CDR3 runs to 15 residues. Germline CDR1 reads MDHEN; CDR2 reads SYDVKM. CDR3 loop: CASSSGTRSSYEQYF. In DNA, the CDR3 is TGTGCCAGCAGTTCTGGGACTAGGAGCTCCTACGAGCAGTACTTC. The full variable domain, in which reference TRBV28 and TRBJ2-7 provide the parts outside the CDR3, is DVKVTQSSRYLVKRTGEKVFLECVQDMDHENMFWYRQDPGLGLRLIYFSYDVKMKEKGDIPEGYSVSREKKERFSLILESASTNQTSMYLCASSSGTRSSYEQYFGPGTRLTVT.

This rearrangement joins TRBV30 to TRBJ1-6, with a weak D call TRBD1 (5 bases). Looked up from germline, CDR1 is GTSNPN and CDR2 is SVGIG (reference sequence). The CDR3 runs 13 residues. V was trimmed by 0 bases and J by 10 bases, leaving 10 bases between them. This CDR3 is CAWSVGARSPLHF. DNA for the CDR3: TGTGCCTGGAGTGTAGGGGCTCGGTCACCCCTCCACTTT.

The sample holds a few counts of this clone. This chain links TRBV7-9 with TRBJ2-1; D ambiguous. The CDR3 length is 14 residues. With 3 bases removed from V and 2 bases from J, the gap between germline ends came to 8 bases. The germline V gene has CDR1 SEHNR and CDR2 FQNEAQ (reference sequence). CDR3 loop: CASSLGRPYNEQFF. In DNA, the CDR3 is TGTGCCAGCAGCTTGGGCAGGCCCTACAATGAGCAGTTCTTC.

This sequence joins TRBV24-1 and TRBJ1-2; 8 nucleotides match TRBD1. This CDR3 contains 15 residues. J gave up 4 bases and V 3 bases, and 6 bases lay outside the gene matches. The germline V gene has CDR1 KGHDR and CDR2 SFDVKD. CDR3 DNA: TGTGCCACCAGTGATCCAGGGGGCAAAGGCTATGGCTACACCTTC. Encoded protein: CATSDPGGKGYGYTF.

CDR3 amino acids: CASSQGLAVTDTQYF. For the CDR3, the DNA is TGCGCCAGCAGCCAAGGACTAGCGGTCACAGATACGCAGTATTTT. The chain carries TRBV4-1 and TRBJ2-3; 9 nucleotides match TRBD2. Germline V gene sequence: CDR1 MGHRA, CDR2 YSYEKL. Trimming took 1 base from V and 2 from J; bases not matched to a gene: 1. This CDR3 has 15 amino acids.

V usage is TRBV19 and J usage is TRBJ2-3, with D maybe TRBD1 (6 bases). Germline V gene sequence: CDR1 LNHDA, CDR2 SQIVND (reference sequence). V was shortened by 6 bases and J by 3 bases, with 10 bases between the two germline ends. The CDR3 spans 13 residues. CDR3 bases: TGTGCCAGTAGGTCAGGGGAGACAGATACGCAGTATTTT. Its protein product is CASRSGETDTQYF.

This sequence joins TRBV7-6 and TRBJ2-5, with D uncertain. Trimming took 5 bases from V and 3 from J, leaving 16 bases between them. The CDR3 sequence is 15 residues long. Germline loops: CDR1 SGHVS, CDR2 FNYEAQ. This chain's CDR3 is CASSPTWAKEETQYF. The CDR3 DNA sequence: TGTGCCAGCAGCCCGACATGGGCCAAAGAAGAGACCCAGTACTTC.

The V call is TRBV7-9, the J call TRBJ2-7; a weak D match, TRBD2 (6 bases). CDR3 length: 16 amino acids. The germline V and J ends were trimmed by 5 bases and 4 bases, with 21 bases remaining between them. Looked up from germline, CDR1 is SEHNR and CDR2 is FQNEAQ (reference sequence). In DNA form, the CDR3 reads TGTGCCAGCAGCCCCAGGTGGCGGGACCGAGTTTACGAGCAGTACTTC. It codes for CASSPRWRDRVYEQYF.

This clone was detected only once. This chain links TRBV7-9 with TRBJ1-1; no definite D call. Per the germline V gene, CDR1 is SEHNR and CDR2 is FQNEAQ (reference sequence). The ends were cut back, 4 bases at V and 1 base at J, with 13 bases in the middle. CDR3 length: 15 residues. In DNA, the CDR3 is TGTGCCAGCAGCTGGAGTGGCAGCCCGAACACTGAAGCTTTCTTT. It codes for CASSWSGSPNTEAFF.

CDR3 region: CATTLGQPPYEQYF. The CDR3 nucleotides read TGTGCCACTACCCTGGGACAGCCACCTTACGAGCAGTACTTC. V and J are TRBV28 and TRBJ2-7; TRBD1 matches at 7 bases. Germline CDR1 reads MDHEN; CDR2 reads SYDVKM. J gave up 4 bases and V 10 bases, and 13 bases lay outside the gene matches. The CDR3 is made up of 14 amino acids.

The genes are TRBV7-3 and TRBJ2-5, with 10 bases matching TRBD1. Germline CDR1 and CDR2: SGHTA and FQGTGA. J was trimmed by 2 bases and V by 2 bases; bases with no gene match: 8. The CDR3 extends over 17 amino acids. The DNA for the CDR3 is TGTGCCAGCAGCTTAGGACGACAGGGGGCGCGTCAAGAGACCCAGTACTTC. Protein product: CASSLGRQGARQETQYF.

The chain couples TRBV30 to TRBJ2-1; 9 nucleotides agree with TRBD1. V lost 7 bases, J lost 6 bases, and 10 bases stayed unmatched. Germline V CDR1 and CDR2: GTSNPN, SVGIG (reference sequence). The CDR3 runs to 14 residues. CDR3 residues: CAYASGTGLNEQFF. CDR3 coding DNA: TGTGCCTATGCTTCCGGGACAGGGCTCAATGAGCAGTTCTTC.

The CDR3 DNA follows: TGCGCCAGCAGCCCGGAGGCGGGAGTTATCAACAATGAGCAGTTCTTC. Its protein is CASSPEAGVINNEQFF. The V gene is TRBV5-1, the J gene TRBJ2-1; 7 nucleotides line up with TRBD2. The V segment lost 4 bases and the J segment 5 bases; nucleotides outside the gene matches: 12. The CDR3 is 16 amino acids. CDR1 is SGHRS, CDR2 YFSETQ, per germline. Filled out from reference TRBV5-1 and TRBJ2-1, the complete variable domain reads KAGVTQTPRYLIKTRGQQVTLSCSPISGHRSVSWYQQTPGQGLQFLFEYFSETQRNKGNFPGRFSGRQFSNSRSEMNVSTLELGDSALYLCASSPEAGVINNEQFFGPGTRLTVL.

This clone has only a few counts. V and J are TRBV4-3 and TRBJ1-3, with D perhaps TRBD1 (5 bases). The CDR3 covers 15 residues. V was trimmed by 1 base and J by 3 bases, leaving 10 bases between them. CDR1 and CDR2 from the germline V gene are LGHNA and YSLEER. CDR3: CASSQGGDSGNTIYF. CDR3 bases: TGCGCCAGCAGCCAAGGGGGCGACAGTGGAAACACCATATATTTT.

The V gene is TRBV15, the J gene TRBJ1-5; D may be TRBD1 (5 bases). The length of the CDR3 is 17 residues. Germline values: CDR1 LNHNV, CDR2 YYDKDF (reference sequence). Deletions cut 2 bases from V and 0 bases from J, with 14 bases between. This chain's CDR3 is CATSRLRPGYSNQPQHF. The CDR3 nucleotides are TGTGCCACCAGCAGACTTCGCCCAGGGTATAGCAATCAGCCCCAGCATTTT.

The chain recombines TRBV9 with TRBJ1-6; TRBD1 might be the D (5 bases). Germline V gene data show CDR1 as SGDLS and CDR2 as YYNGEE. The CDR3 extends over 15 amino acids. V was shortened by 7 bases and J by 0 bases, with 11 bases between the two germline ends. The CDR3 loop reads CASSGGSSYNSPLHF. For the CDR3, the DNA is TGTGCCAGCTCCGGGGGAAGCTCCTATAATTCACCCCTCCACTTT.

The chain combines TRBV29-1 with TRBJ2-2; TRBD2 matches at 9 bases. V lost 7 bases, J lost 7 bases, and 13 bases stayed unmatched. Germline V gene sequence: CDR1 SQVTM, CDR2 ANQGSEA. This CDR3 has 15 amino acids. The CDR3 DNA reads as TGCAGCGCCAATAGCGGGGGAACGGGAAGCGGGGAGCTGTTTTTT. It is translated as CSANSGGTGSGELFF.

This chain uses TRBV9 with TRBJ2-2, with TRBD2 matching 11 bases. The CDR3 loop spans 19 amino acids. The germline gives CDR1 SGDLS, CDR2 YYNGEE. After removal of 0 bases from V and 1 base from J, the junction contained 8 bases not matched to a gene. In DNA form, the CDR3 reads TGTGCCAGCAGCGTAGTCGGGTCTAGCGGGAGGATGAACACCGGGGAGCTGTTTTTT. Translated: CASSVVGSSGRMNTGELFF.

This chain links TRBV4-3 with TRBJ1-2, with 7 nucleotides matching TRBD1. Per germline, CDR1 LGHNA and CDR2 YSLEER. The CDR3 is 15 residues long. Losses at the gene ends were 1 base for V and 4 bases for J; bases not matched to a gene: 6. The CDR3, as DNA: TGCGCCAGCAGCCAAGGGGGGGACAGTTCCTATGGCTACACCTTC. This gives the protein CASSQGGDSSYGYTF.

This sequence joins TRBV11-2 and TRBJ1-1; 12 bases match TRBD1. This CDR3 is built from 17 residues. After removal of 5 bases from V and 4 bases from J, the junction contained 11 bases not matched to a gene. CDR1 and CDR2 (germline): SGHAT, FQNNGV. The CDR3 nucleotides are TGTGCCAGCAGCCCGGGGACAGGGGGCGATGGATTCACTGAAGCTTTCTTT. Amino acid sequence: CASSPGTGGDGFTEAFF.